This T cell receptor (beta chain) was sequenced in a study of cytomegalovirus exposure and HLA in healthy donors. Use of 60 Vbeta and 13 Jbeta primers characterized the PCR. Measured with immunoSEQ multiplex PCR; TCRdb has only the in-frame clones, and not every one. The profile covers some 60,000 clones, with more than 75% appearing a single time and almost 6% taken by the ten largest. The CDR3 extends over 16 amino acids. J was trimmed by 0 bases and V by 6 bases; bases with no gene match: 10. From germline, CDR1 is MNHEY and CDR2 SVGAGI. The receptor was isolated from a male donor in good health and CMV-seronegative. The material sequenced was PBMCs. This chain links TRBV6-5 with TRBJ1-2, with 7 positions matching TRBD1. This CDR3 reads CASSYDRVAPNYGYTF. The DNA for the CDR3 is TGTGCCAGCAGCTACGACAGGGTGGCCCCTAACTATGGCTACACCTTC.